This T cell receptor (beta chain) appears in the sequencing data of a study of tumor and adjacent non-tumor tissue in lung cancer. Study-level background: Some 3.9 million productive TCRbeta reads were obtained per sample on average.

Remarks on this clonotype: This likely comes from a read error, as the CDR3 has no conserved phenylalanine or tryptophan at its end.

TCRbeta libraries were built with three rounds of nested PCR, modified from ARM-PCR. TCRdb called the multiplex PCR reads again in MiXCR, with one record for every CDR3 protein. The sample lists tens of thousands of distinct CDR3 sequences; less than 75% were seen once. CDR3 size: 14 residues. The germline CDR1 and CDR2 sequences are MNHEY and SVGAGI. RNA was extracted from bulk tissue without any cell sorting. The material sequenced was lung tumor tissue. The receptor comes from a man in his sixties with non-small cell lung cancer. This rearrangement joins TRBV6-5 to TRBJ1-1, with TRBD1 identical over 9 bases. CDR3 protein: CVSRGTGMNTEAFS. The CDR3, as DNA: TGTGTCAGCAGGGGGACAGGGATGAACACAGAAGCTTTCTCT.